Each of the 5 T cell receptor beta chains below was sequenced from the same sample in a study of neoadjuvant anti-PD-1 for oral cavity cancer. Repertoires were generated with immunoSEQ multiplex PCR, while TCRdb's copy carries only in-frame clones and drops some. Counted here are tens of thousands of clones, roughly four fifths occurring once; the ten biggest clones make up 3.1%. Sequenced here: PBMCs, sampled before nivolumab (anti-PD-1) treatment. These receptors originate from a person aged 40 to 85 with oral cavity squamous cell carcinoma.

The CDR3 spells CASSPTVINQPQHF. The DNA for the CDR3 is TGTGCCAGCAGCCCGACAGTGATCAATCAGCCCCAGCATTTT. The chain carries TRBV5-8 and TRBJ1-5, with a tentative D call TRBD1 (5 bases). The germline V gene encodes CDR1 SGHTS and CDR2 YDEGEE. This CDR3 has 14 residues. Trimming cost V 4 bases and J 3 bases, with 11 bases left between them.

The chain links TRBV2 to TRBJ1-4; 10 bases are a match to TRBD1. This CDR3 is 16 amino acids long. Germline V gives CDR1 SNHLY, CDR2 FYNNEI. The V segment lost 1 base and the J segment 7 bases; nucleotides outside the gene matches: 6. The CDR3 loop reads CASSEGDRGVAEKLFF. Here the CDR3 DNA reads TGTGCCAGCAGTGAAGGGGACAGGGGTGTGGCTGAAAAACTGTTTTTT.

The V gene is TRBV7-8, the J gene TRBJ2-7; 9 bases are a match to TRBD2. The ends lost 2 bases at V and 5 bases at J; junction bases unmatched: 22. Germline-derived CDR1 and CDR2 are SGHVS and FQNEAQ. The CDR3 is 20 amino acids. CDR3 in amino acids: CASSLKEWDSGGPPPNEQYF. The DNA of the CDR3 is TGTGCCAGCAGCTTAAAGGAATGGGATAGCGGGGGACCCCCCCCTAACGAGCAGTACTTC.

The chain uses TRBV27 and TRBJ2-1, with 15 bases fitting TRBD2. CDR1 MNHEY and CDR2 SMNVEV come from the germline V gene (reference sequence). The trim removed 6 bases at V and 0 bases at J, leaving 9 bases unmatched. The CDR3 is 19 amino acids. The CDR3: CASRGLAGGASTSYNEQFF. In nucleotides, the CDR3 is TGTGCCAGCAGGGGACTAGCGGGAGGCGCCTCGACCTCCTACAATGAGCAGTTCTTC.

The rearrangement uses TRBV6-1 and TRBJ2-1; 13 nucleotides agree with TRBD2. The germline CDR1 and CDR2 sequences are MNHNS and SASEGT. The V and J ends lost 6 bases and 6 bases, in that order; junction bases with no gene match: 2. The CDR3 runs to 14 residues. The CDR3 nucleotides read TGTGCCAGCAGGAGGACTAGCGGGAGCAATGAGCAGTTCTTC. Amino acid sequence: CASRRTSGSNEQFF.